These T cell receptor beta chains were read from a single sample in a study of blood T cell repertoires in COVID-19. Method: immunoSEQ multiplex PCR; TCRdb's copy keeps in-frame clones and lacks some. The table includes roughly 150,000 clones, approximately 92% detected once. The sample comprised peripheral blood. Receptors originate from a woman in her forties with acute or convalescent COVID-19. Each CDR3 is given with its conserved first and last residue. D genes are given only for firm matches. Size tells how often a clone was seen (once, few, many) or the class of an expanded clone, and some rows leave it out.

j_call: TRBJ1-3; clone_size: -; d_call: -; v_call: TRBV3-1/TRBV3-2; cdr3_nt: TGTGCCAGCAGCCGCCCGACAGGCATCCGGGGAAACACCATATATTTT; cdr3_aa: CASSRPTGIRGNTIYF
j_call: TRBJ1-2; clone_size: -; d_call: -; v_call: TRBV21-1; cdr3_nt: TGTGCCAGCAGCAAAGGAGAACCGGGACAGGGACCGTCTGGCTACACCTTC; cdr3_aa: CASSKGEPGQGPSGYTF
j_call: TRBJ1-4; clone_size: -; d_call: TRBD1; v_call: TRBV5-1; cdr3_nt: TGCGCCAGCAGCTCTGGGGACAGGGATAGGCGAAAACTGTTTTTT; cdr3_aa: CASSSGDRDRRKLFF
j_call: TRBJ2-1; clone_size: -; d_call: -; v_call: TRBV21-1; cdr3_nt: TGTGCCAGCAGCAAAGCGCTACTAGCGGGAGAGAGGAATGAGCAGTTCTTC; cdr3_aa: CASSKALLAGERNEQFF
j_call: TRBJ1-3; clone_size: -; d_call: TRBD1; v_call: TRBV6-6; cdr3_nt: TGTGCCACCGTTGAAGCGGACAGGGCTGGAAACACCATATATTTT; cdr3_aa: CATVEADRAGNTIYF
j_call: TRBJ2-1; clone_size: -; d_call: -; v_call: TRBV5-1; cdr3_nt: TGCGCCAGCAGCCCCTCGTTCAATGAGCAGTTCTTC; cdr3_aa: CASSPSFNEQFF
j_call: TRBJ1-5; clone_size: -; d_call: TRBD1; v_call: TRBV18; cdr3_nt: TGTGCCAGCTCACCGGGACAGGGTTATCAGCCCCAGCATTTT; cdr3_aa: CASSPGQGYQPQHF
j_call: TRBJ1-6; clone_size: -; d_call: -; v_call: TRBV2; cdr3_nt: TGTGCCAGCAACCCCGGTCCTGCGGGTAATTCACCCCTCCACTTT; cdr3_aa: CASNPGPAGNSPLHF
j_call: TRBJ2-7; clone_size: -; d_call: -; v_call: TRBV12-3/TRBV12-4; cdr3_nt: TGTGCCAGCAGTGGGCTGGCCTACGAGCAGTACTTC; cdr3_aa: CASSGLAYEQYF
j_call: TRBJ2-4; clone_size: -; d_call: TRBD2; v_call: TRBV19; cdr3_nt: TGTGCCAGTCAATTTGGGATAGCGGGAGAAAACATTCAGTACTTC; cdr3_aa: CASQFGIAGENIQYF
j_call: TRBJ2-5; clone_size: once; d_call: -; v_call: TRBV21-1; cdr3_nt: TGTGCCAGCAGCAAAGGGGAGGGCAACAGGGGGCGACAAGAGACCCAGTACTTC; cdr3_aa: CASSKGEGNRGRQETQYF
j_call: TRBJ1-1; clone_size: -; d_call: -; v_call: TRBV15; cdr3_nt: TGTGCCACCCGGGGGAGGGGGAACACTGAAGCTTTCTTT; cdr3_aa: CATRGRGNTEAFF
j_call: TRBJ2-4; clone_size: -; d_call: -; v_call: TRBV7-2; cdr3_nt: TGTGCCAGCAGCTACCTTTCGGAGGGAAACATTCAGTACTTC; cdr3_aa: CASSYLSEGNIQYF
j_call: TRBJ1-1; clone_size: -; d_call: -; v_call: TRBV27; cdr3_nt: TGTGCCAGCAGTCCTCAGGGTTTCACTGAAGCTTTCTTT; cdr3_aa: CASSPQGFTEAFF
j_call: TRBJ2-1; clone_size: -; d_call: -; v_call: TRBV28; cdr3_nt: TGTGCCAGCACCCTAGAAAGACCAGCTACATCGGAGCAGTTCTTC; cdr3_aa: CASTLERPATSEQFF
j_call: TRBJ1-3; clone_size: once; d_call: TRBD1; v_call: TRBV9; cdr3_nt: TGTGCCAGCAGCGTAGGGTCGGAGGACAGGGGGCGCGTCTCTGGAAACACCATATATTTT; cdr3_aa: CASSVGSEDRGRVSGNTIYF
j_call: TRBJ2-7; clone_size: -; d_call: TRBD1; v_call: TRBV11-2; cdr3_nt: TGTGCCAGCAGCCCAGACAGGGTCCCCCCATTTTTGGAGCAGTACTTC; cdr3_aa: CASSPDRVPPFLEQYF
j_call: TRBJ2-7; clone_size: -; d_call: -; v_call: TRBV19; cdr3_nt: TGTGCCAGTAGTATTAATGGGGCCTCCTACGAGCAGTACTTC; cdr3_aa: CASSINGASYEQYF
j_call: TRBJ2-7; clone_size: -; d_call: -; v_call: TRBV28; cdr3_nt: TGTGCCAGCAGTGGGGGCTGGAGCTCCTACGAGCAGTACTTC; cdr3_aa: CASSGGWSSYEQYF
j_call: TRBJ1-5; clone_size: -; d_call: TRBD1; v_call: TRBV27; cdr3_nt: TGTGCCAGCAGTCCCGGGACAGGGAGGGATAGCAATCAGCCCCAGCATTTT; cdr3_aa: CASSPGTGRDSNQPQHF
j_call: TRBJ2-1; clone_size: -; d_call: TRBD2; v_call: TRBV9; cdr3_nt: TGTGCCAGCAGCGTGTTAACTAGCGCAAAGATTAGTGGAGAGCAGTTCTTC; cdr3_aa: CASSVLTSAKISGEQFF
j_call: TRBJ1-6; clone_size: -; d_call: -; v_call: TRBV27; cdr3_nt: TGTGCCAGCGCCTACCACCAGGGTACAAATTCACCCCTCCACTTT; cdr3_aa: CASAYHQGTNSPLHF
j_call: TRBJ2-5; clone_size: few; d_call: TRBD2; v_call: TRBV19; cdr3_nt: TGTGCCAGTAAGGGACTAGCGGGAGTTGAGACCCAGTACTTC; cdr3_aa: CASKGLAGVETQYF
j_call: TRBJ2-1; clone_size: -; d_call: TRBD1; v_call: TRBV4-2; cdr3_nt: TGTGCCAGCAGCCAAGAAGGGCAGGGGGCGGGTGAGCAGTTCTTC; cdr3_aa: CASSQEGQGAGEQFF
j_call: TRBJ2-1; clone_size: -; d_call: -; v_call: TRBV27; cdr3_nt: TGTGCCAGCAGCATAACCGGGAACTACAATGAGCAGTTCTTC; cdr3_aa: CASSITGNYNEQFF
j_call: TRBJ2-1; clone_size: -; d_call: TRBD1; v_call: TRBV6-4; cdr3_nt: TGTGCCAGCAGTGACGGGACAGGGGGCAATGAGCAGTTCTTC; cdr3_aa: CASSDGTGGNEQFF
j_call: TRBJ1-4; clone_size: -; d_call: -; v_call: TRBV5-1; cdr3_nt: TGCGCCAGCAGCTTGGATACGGGGAAAAATGAAAAACTGTTTTTT; cdr3_aa: CASSLDTGKNEKLFF
j_call: TRBJ1-2; clone_size: -; d_call: TRBD1; v_call: TRBV4-1; cdr3_nt: TGCGCCAGCAGCGCCGGAGGGACAGGGGTCGGCGGCTACACCTTC; cdr3_aa: CASSAGGTGVGGYTF
j_call: TRBJ1-5; clone_size: -; d_call: -; v_call: TRBV5-1; cdr3_nt: TGCGCCAGCTTGCCACAAATTAATACTCAGCCCCAGCATTTT; cdr3_aa: CASLPQINTQPQHF
j_call: TRBJ1-2; clone_size: -; d_call: -; v_call: TRBV5-1; cdr3_nt: TGCGCCAGCAGCGCCCAGTCCTCACATATCTATGGCTACACCTTC; cdr3_aa: CASSAQSSHIYGYTF
j_call: TRBJ1-2; clone_size: -; d_call: -; v_call: TRBV4-1; cdr3_nt: TGCGCCAGCAGCCCTGGGTCACAGGGAGCTAACTATGGCTACACCTTC; cdr3_aa: CASSPGSQGANYGYTF
j_call: TRBJ2-4; clone_size: -; d_call: TRBD2; v_call: TRBV4-2; cdr3_nt: TGTGCCAGCAGCCAAGAGGGGGGGAGTTGGGCCAAAAACATTCAGTACTTC; cdr3_aa: CASSQEGGSWAKNIQYF
j_call: TRBJ2-5; clone_size: -; d_call: -; v_call: TRBV5-1; cdr3_nt: TGCGCCAGCAGCCTCGGGGGTGTTCAAGAGACCCAGTACTTC; cdr3_aa: CASSLGGVQETQYF
j_call: TRBJ2-1; clone_size: once; d_call: TRBD1; v_call: TRBV30; cdr3_nt: TGTGCCTGGATGGGGGCAGGGGGCTCCTACAATGAGCAGTTCTTC; cdr3_aa: CAWMGAGGSYNEQFF
j_call: TRBJ2-7; clone_size: -; d_call: TRBD2; v_call: TRBV7-3; cdr3_nt: TGTGCCAGCAGCCCTGGACTAGCAGGCGAGCAGTACTTC; cdr3_aa: CASSPGLAGEQYF
j_call: TRBJ1-3; clone_size: -; d_call: TRBD1; v_call: TRBV10-3; cdr3_nt: TGTGCCATCAATAGACAGGGTATAATTTCTGGAAACACCATATATTTT; cdr3_aa: CAINRQGIISGNTIYF
j_call: TRBJ2-3; clone_size: -; d_call: TRBD2; v_call: TRBV7-3; cdr3_nt: TGTGCCAGCAGCCGGGGGACTACCAAGGGAGATACGCAGTATTTT; cdr3_aa: CASSRGTTKGDTQYF
j_call: TRBJ1-1; clone_size: -; d_call: -; v_call: TRBV5-1; cdr3_nt: TGCGCCAGCAGCTTAGCAATGAGGACTGAAGCTTTCTTT; cdr3_aa: CASSLAMRTEAFF
j_call: TRBJ2-7; clone_size: few; d_call: -; v_call: TRBV28; cdr3_nt: TGTGCCAGCAGTTTACAAAGCGGGGAGCAGTACTTC; cdr3_aa: CASSLQSGEQYF
j_call: TRBJ2-7; clone_size: -; d_call: -; v_call: TRBV19; cdr3_nt: TGTGCCAGCGGACCGGGACACCGATACGAGCAGTACTTC; cdr3_aa: CASGPGHRYEQYF
j_call: TRBJ2-2; clone_size: -; d_call: TRBD2; v_call: TRBV5-4; cdr3_nt: TGTGCCAGCAGCTCGAGCGGGAGTTGGACCGGGGAGCTGTTTTTT; cdr3_aa: CASSSSGSWTGELFF
j_call: TRBJ2-7; clone_size: -; d_call: TRBD1; v_call: TRBV15; cdr3_nt: TGTGCCACCCAGACAGGGACCTACGAGCAGTACTTC; cdr3_aa: CATQTGTYEQYF
j_call: TRBJ1-1; clone_size: -; d_call: -; v_call: TRBV7-8; cdr3_nt: TGTGCCAGCGCCCTCGGGTCTTCGAACACTGAAGCTTTCTTT; cdr3_aa: CASALGSSNTEAFF
j_call: TRBJ1-5; clone_size: -; d_call: TRBD1; v_call: TRBV28; cdr3_nt: TGTGCCAGCAGTTCGACAGGGGGCGGTCAGCCCCAGCATTTT; cdr3_aa: CASSSTGGGQPQHF